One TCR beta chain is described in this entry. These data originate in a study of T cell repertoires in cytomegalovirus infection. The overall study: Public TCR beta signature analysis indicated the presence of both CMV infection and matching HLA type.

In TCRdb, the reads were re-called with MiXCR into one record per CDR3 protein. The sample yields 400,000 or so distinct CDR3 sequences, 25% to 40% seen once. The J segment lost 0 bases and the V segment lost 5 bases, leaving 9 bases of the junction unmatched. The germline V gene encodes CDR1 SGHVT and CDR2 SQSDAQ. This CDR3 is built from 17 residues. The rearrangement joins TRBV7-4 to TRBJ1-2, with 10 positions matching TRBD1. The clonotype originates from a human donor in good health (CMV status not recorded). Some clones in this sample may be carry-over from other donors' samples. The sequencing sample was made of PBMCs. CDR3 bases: TGTGCCAGCAGCCCCTCGGACAGGGGGACCACTAACTATGGCTACACCTTC. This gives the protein CASSPSDRGTTNYGYTF.